This section outlines one TCR beta chain sequence together with its context. Its antigen specificity is not known. Per-nucleotide qualities are absent, and no much larger clonotype sits a single base away. Measured from the cysteine to the phenylalanine, the CDR3 is 14 residues long. Only the CDR3 part of the read is kept: 42 bases, read in frame from the first base. According to the germline V gene, CDR1 reads SQVTM and CDR2 reads ANQGSEA. The data belong to a study of cytomegalovirus exposure and HLA in healthy donors (TCRdb year 2017). Background on the whole study: In an earlier analysis of approximately 640 of the donors, about 270 Gb of sequence data and approximately 120 million unique TCR beta sequences from some 170 million T cells were reported. A later genetic analysis used genome-wide SNP genotypes for about 60% of the roughly 700 donors, treating that subset as a discovery cohort. To predict cytomegalovirus infection status, the study combined high-throughput TCR immunosequencing, statistical association of individual TCRs with disease status, and machine learning. The number of donors typed differed by locus, with roughly 620-640 for A, B, C, DRB1 and DQB1, over 500 for DQA1, about 610 for DPA1, and around 450 for DPB1. Four to six DR-DQ haplotypes were handled as single units for association and clustering because linkage in the cohort was strong. HLA typing covered class I and class II loci at four-digit resolution. Among the roughly 400 genotyped donors, approximately 81% belonged to the genetic ancestry cluster associated with self-reported Caucasian donors. Rather than using new phenotypic data, the later analysis identified candidate immune exposures from TCR beta sequences and from how often those sequences occurred across donors. In an earlier analysis of 587 of the donors, high-throughput TCR beta sequencing was used to judge whether each TCR beta V gene segment behaved as functional or pseudogenic. A later analysis re-analyzed previously published TCR beta repertoires from 660 or so donors and added high-resolution HLA genotyping to study TCR occurrence patterns. The aim of the study was to test whether cataloging public T cell receptors could identify signatures of past pathogen exposure. Alongside the repertoire data, information on donor age, sex, ethnicity and CMV serostatus was compiled. Across around 400 genotyped donors of the cohort, an average of about 240,000 unique TCR beta nucleotide sequences per donor were sequenced, and approximately 17% of those sequences were non-productive. In addition to the first cohort of approximately 670 subjects, a separate validation cohort of approximately 130 different subjects was used. About 280 gigabases of sequencing data and around 85 million unique TCR sequences made up an early release that covered approximately 620 HLA-typed donors. The study used immunosequencing to profile the T cell repertoires of 666 subjects and linked those repertoires to cytomegalovirus serostatus. All discovery cohort repertoires had been generated using a single sequencing platform.

Results and caveats for the whole study, not just this receptor: The classifier was reported to diagnose cytomegalovirus status with high specificity and sensitivity in both the original and validation cohorts. In an earlier analysis of more than 450 of the donors, most TCR beta V segments were observed in productive rearrangements about 87% or about 30% of the time, broadly matching IMGT annotations. Strong co-occurrence of HLA alleles, especially DR and DQ, made assigning TCR associations to individual alleles difficult. The study listed approximately 150 TCR beta chains as associated with cytomegalovirus. In a later analysis, the rate of TCR association differed among HLA loci, with DRB1 alleles having the most associated TCRs and HLA-C alleles having the fewest. Because the 87-base-pair reads could not distinguish some IMGT-functional V segments, including TRBV6-2 and TRBV6-3, those segments were excluded. A further reported finding was that TCR beta sequences accurately predicted the HLA-A and HLA-B alleles for most subjects in the first cohort. In a later analysis, HLA-associated TCR beta chains were found to be more clonally expanded and to have lower generation probabilities than equally common non-associated chains. Presence/absence analyses assumed roughly uniform sequencing depth across donors, an assumption that may not hold. The only immune exposure information available for the cohort was CMV serostatus. Correlated functional status among segregating V segments might be attributable to linkage disequilibrium, but an unknown experimental factor could not be ruled out. A group of highly shared sequence variants was considered likely to be a technical artifact of the sequencing pipeline. According to the authors, the approach could potentially be generalized to other disease states and immunological phenotypes. In a later analysis, several top co-occurrence clusters were reported to appear linked to parvovirus B19, influenza, CMV and Epstein-Barr virus. Most TCR sequences were observed very rarely across donors, whereas some public TCRs were present in many individuals. A later genetic analysis associated a missense DCLRE1C variant with V-gene and J-gene trimming of TCR beta chains, and an independent cohort replicated the association. Compared with the approximately 710-donor mean, donors in an Asian-associated ancestry cluster had fewer N-insertions in productive TCRs, according to a later genetic analysis. The cohort was sequenced for TCR beta chains only, and without alpha or paired-chain data the features that could be detected were limited. Because counts were too low, approximately 18 rarely observed V segments, including chromosome 9 orphons, were excluded from the earlier analysis of fewer than 650 of the donors. A later analysis associated about 16,000 TCR beta sequences with specific HLA alleles at a false discovery rate of 0.05. A later analysis found that most CMV-associated TCR beta chains appeared HLA-restricted, with HLA associations seemingly driven largely by CMV exposure. Because HLA typing was missing for some donors at each locus, association tests included only the typed subset. In vitro tests confirmed that a few of the cytomegalovirus-associated TCR beta chains recognize cytomegalovirus antigens.

The library relied on the immunoSEQ multiplex PCR assay. The multiplex PCR relied on a mix of 60 forward primers for TCR Vbeta segments and 13 reverse primers for TCR Jbeta segments. A multiplex PCR assay on genomic DNA amplified the CDR3 region of rearranged TCR beta genes. Amplified TCR beta libraries were sequenced as 87-base-pair reads on the Illumina HiSeq System. Processing in the source paper ran as follows. A later analysis tallied 70 million to 100 million unique TCR beta chains across the 666 repertoires, and 10 million to 11 million of those chains were shared by two or more donors. A nearest-neighbor algorithm error-corrected the raw reads and collapsed the reads into unique sequences, merging closely related sequences to remove PCR and sequencing errors. To assign V, D and J gene segments, CDR3 sequences were aligned to IMGT reference sequences. For a sequence to be retained, at least a six-nucleotide match to both a V gene segment and a J gene segment was required. A rearrangement counted as productive if the CDR3 had no stop codons and remained in frame with V and J, and every other rearrangement counted as non-productive. Following IMGT convention, CDR3 was defined as the stretch from the second conserved V-encoded cysteine up to the conserved J-encoded phenylalanine. In an earlier analysis of roughly 610 of the donors, sequences lacking an unambiguous match to a single V gene segment were excluded. An earlier analysis of a few hundred of the donors called V segments functional above 56.7% productive rearrangements and segregating when the between-donor standard deviation exceeded 5%. A statistical classification framework was developed to diagnose cytomegalovirus status using the catalog of TCR beta chain sequences. In a later analysis, TCR nucleotide sequences were compared against IMGT/GENE-DB human TR gene sequences so that V and J genes could be assigned. A later analysis assigned CDR3 sequences and most-parsimonious VDJ recombination scenarios with the TCRdist pipeline. A later analysis defined each TCR beta chain by its CDR3 amino acid sequence plus V-gene family, and excluded reads lacking a unique V-gene family. In a later analysis, fewer than 650 highly shared, low-generation-probability nucleotide sequences were removed to address suspected cross-contamination and a sequencing artifact. In a later analysis, a clonal expansion index for each public chain was calculated from normalized within-repertoire ranks of inferred template counts. Generation probabilities in a later analysis came from a VDJ recombination model fitted to out-of-frame rearrangements, and those results were checked against IGoR. In a later analysis, hypergeometric tests were used to score TCR-TCR, TCR-HLA and TCR-CMV co-occurrence, with a repertoire-size bias correction applied to TCR pairs. In a later analysis, false discovery rates were estimated by permuting HLA or CMV assignments 20 times. A later analysis grouped co-occurring TCRs with DBSCAN, adding TCRdist sequence similarity when clustering within HLA-allele-positive subsets. Repertoires with fewer than 30,000 or more than 120,000 public chains, plus five repertoires with anomalous nucleotide sharing, were excluded from co-occurrence clustering. The source is immuneACCESS, and TCRdb retained only in-frame sequences with V and J called. Part of the clones is not carried over; for the studies checked, unresolved V genes explain less than half of this, and the remainder is unexplained. D and trimming were read from the DNA, whereas the V and J calls and clone size are those reported in that table. This sample has 35,000 to 50,000 clones in its table, and 70% to 80% of those were observed once. The ten biggest clones cover roughly 1.5% of the sample.

The cohort was made up of about 670 healthy bone marrow donors. Cohort members were all nominally healthy when sampled, although unrecorded immune exposures were likely present. The donor was CMV seronegative and belonged to the group of around 350 seronegative cohort members. A peripheral blood sample was collected from each donor, and TCR beta sequencing was performed on peripheral blood mononuclear cells. The Qiagen DNeasy Blood Extraction Kit was used to extract genomic DNA from the blood cell samples. This clonotype was obtained from a man aged 25 to 45 in good health and CMV-seronegative. The specimen was PBMCs. The chain joins TRBV29-1 to TRBJ2-5, and 9 junctional nucleotides match TRBD2. The J call may be wrong; the DNA end is better matched by TRBJ2-7. The CDR3 has the sequence CSVLASSGVYEQYF. The DNA sequence is as follows: TGCAGCGTTCTGGCTTCTAGCGGGGTCTACGAGCAGTACTTC.